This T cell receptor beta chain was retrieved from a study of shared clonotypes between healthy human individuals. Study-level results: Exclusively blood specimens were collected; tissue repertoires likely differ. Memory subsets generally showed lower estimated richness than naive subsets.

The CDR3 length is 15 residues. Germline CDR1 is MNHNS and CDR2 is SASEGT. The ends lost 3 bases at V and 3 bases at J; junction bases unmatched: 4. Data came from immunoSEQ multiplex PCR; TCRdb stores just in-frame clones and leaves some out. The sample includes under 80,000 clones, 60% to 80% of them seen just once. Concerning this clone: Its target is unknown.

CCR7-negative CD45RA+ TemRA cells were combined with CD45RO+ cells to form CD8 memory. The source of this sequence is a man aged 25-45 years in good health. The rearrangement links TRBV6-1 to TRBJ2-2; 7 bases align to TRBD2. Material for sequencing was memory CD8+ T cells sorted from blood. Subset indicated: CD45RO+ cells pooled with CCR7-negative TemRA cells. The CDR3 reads CASSDTGGDTGELFF. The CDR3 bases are TGTGCCAGCAGTGATACGGGAGGTGACACCGGGGAGCTGTTTTTT.